The 30 T cell receptor beta chains presented below share a single source sample, sequenced in a study of T-cell reconstitution after alpha-beta-depleted transplantation in children. A library of TCRbeta sequences, prepared with unique molecular identifiers, was generated. MiXCR was run by TCRdb on the PCR reads, yielding one entry per CDR3 protein. The sample lists 600,000 to 700,000 distinct CDR3 sequences, around 12% occurring once. Sequencing was performed on PBMCs, taken before TCRalphabeta/CD19-depleted stem cell transplant. These receptors all come from a girl aged 2 to 10 with congenital amegakaryocytic thrombocytopenia, due to receive a stem cell transplant.

This clonotype was seen ten or more times. The V gene is TRBV7-2, the J gene TRBJ1-5; D unclear. Germline V lookup: CDR1 SGHTA, CDR2 FQGNSA. V lost 2 bases, J lost 6 bases, and 8 bases lay in between. The CDR3 sequence is 13 residues long. The CDR3 sequence is CASSLTGIQPQHF. CDR3 nucleotide sequence: TGTGCCAGCAGCTTAACGGGGATTCAGCCCCAGCATTTT.

In regard to this clonotype: This may be a read error, as it is one base from a much larger clone. The chain carries TRBV29-1 and TRBJ2-1, with D perhaps matching TRBD2 (6 bases). The germline V gene has CDR1 SQVTM and CDR2 ANQGSEA. CDR3 length: 17 amino acids. V was pared by 0 bases and J by 5 bases, with 20 bases between. As DNA, the CDR3 is TGCAGCGTTGAAGATACGTGGACTAAAGAAGCCGACAATGAGCAGTTCTTC. It yields the protein CSVEDTWTKEADNEQFF.

This clonotype occurred many times. V usage is TRBV10-3 and J usage is TRBJ2-5; D might be TRBD1 (5 bases). Germline CDR1 reads ENHRY; CDR2 reads SYGVKD. The CDR3 is 14 residues long. V shed 4 bases and J shed 0 bases, with 9 bases lying between them. The CDR3 DNA reads TGTGCCATCAGTGGCTCGACAGACCAAGAGACCCAGTACTTC. This translates into CAISGSTDQETQYF.

This sequence joins TRBV15 and TRBJ2-1; D possibly matches TRBD1 or TRBD2 (5 bases each). This CDR3 spans 16 amino acids. The germline gives CDR1 LNHNV, CDR2 YYDKDF (reference sequence). The germline V and J ends were trimmed by 0 bases and 7 bases, with 16 bases remaining between them. CDR3 nucleotides: TGTGCCACCAGCAGAGATAGAGGGACCGCAACAAATGAGCAGTTCTTC. Amino acids: CATSRDRGTATNEQFF.

This chain links TRBV5-1 with TRBJ2-3; unclear D gene. The CDR3 totals 14 residues. Germline V gives CDR1 SGHRS, CDR2 YFSETQ. V dropped 4 bases and J dropped 4 bases, with 13 bases sitting between them. CDR3: CASSLSRTSDTQYF. The CDR3 nucleotides read TGCGCCAGCAGCCTAAGCAGGACCTCAGATACGCAGTATTTT.

Turning to this clonotype: Being one base from a much bigger clone, this may be a read error. The rearrangement uses TRBV10-3 and TRBJ1-2; no clear D. V was cut by 0 bases and J by 4 bases, with 6 bases left in between. The CDR3 runs 13 residues. The germline V gene has CDR1 ENHRY and CDR2 SYGVKD. In nucleotides, the CDR3 is TGTGCCATCAGTGAGTCGGGGTGCTATGGCTACACCTTC. This codes for CAISESGCYGYTF.

This clonotype was seen a handful of times. The V and J genes are TRBV4-1 and TRBJ2-5; D not resolved. The CDR3 loop spans 13 amino acids. Germline V lookup: CDR1 MGHRA, CDR2 YSYEKL. The V end was cut by 1 base, the J end by 1 base, with 4 bases between. The CDR3 reads CASSQVGQETQYF. The CDR3 nucleotides are TGCGCCAGCAGCCAAGTTGGCCAAGAGACCCAGTACTTC.

The rearrangement uses TRBV7-2 and TRBJ2-5; D ambiguous. Germline lookup yields CDR1 SGHTA and CDR2 FQGNSA. V lost 6 bases and J lost 1, with 12 bases in between. This CDR3 has 14 amino acids. The CDR3 sequence is CASSSAWRQETQYF. DNA of the CDR3: TGTGCCAGCAGTTCCGCCTGGCGCCAAGAGACCCAGTACTTC.

Many counts were recorded for this clonotype. V is TRBV5-1 and J is TRBJ1-1; 8 bases are a match to TRBD1. The CDR3 has 14 amino acids. CDR1 is SGHRS and CDR2 is YFSETQ in the germline V gene. The V segment lost 7 bases and the J segment 3 bases; nucleotides outside the gene matches: 8. The CDR3 nucleotides are TGCGCCAGCCGACGACAGGGGTGGGACACTGAAGCTTTCTTT. Translating gives CASRRQGWDTEAFF.

To note about this clonotype: A read error may be the cause here, since a much bigger clone is one base away. The CDR3 here is CSARDLSGNRDTQYF. CDR3 sequence (DNA): TGCAGTGCTAGAGACCTTAGCGGGAACAGAGATACGCAGTATTTT. V usage is TRBV20-1 and J usage is TRBJ2-3, with 8 bases aligning to TRBD2. This CDR3 is 15 amino acids long. The junction had 7 bases not matched to a gene; V was cut back by 0 bases and J by 5 bases. Germline V gene lookup returns CDR1 DFQATT and CDR2 SNEGSKA (reference sequence).

This clonotype occurred many times. V gene TRBV20-1 combines with J gene TRBJ1-1; tentative D call: TRBD1 (6 bases). Per the germline V gene, CDR1 is DFQATT and CDR2 is SNEGSKA (reference sequence). The CDR3 has 12 amino acids. The V end was cut by 6 bases, the J end by 4 bases, with 12 bases between. CDR3 amino acids: CSASFRGTEAFF. In DNA form, the CDR3 reads TGCAGTGCGAGTTTCAGGGGCACTGAAGCTTTCTTT.

This clonotype has at least ten counts. The chain uses TRBV12-3 or TRBV12-4 and TRBJ2-7; the D gene is possibly TRBD1 (6 bases). The length of the CDR3 is 15 residues. Trimming pared 10 bases from V and 3 bases from J, leaving 22 bases between. In DNA, the CDR3 is TGTGCCACCACAGGGACCGGTCGGAGTCTCTACGAGCAGTACTTC. Translated: CATTGTGRSLYEQYF.

The table lists this clonotype with a few counts. The V gene is TRBV25-1, the J gene TRBJ2-1; 8 nucleotides agree with TRBD2. The CDR3 contains 14 residues. V dropped 1 base and J dropped 6; count of bases not matched to a gene: 2. Germline-derived CDR1 and CDR2 are MGHDK and SYGVNS. This CDR3 reads CASSEFSGGNEQFF. CDR3 DNA sequence: TGTGCCAGCAGTGAATTCAGCGGGGGCAATGAGCAGTTCTTC.

This clonotype was picked up many times. The V gene is TRBV20-1, the J gene TRBJ2-2; D may be TRBD1 (5 bases). The CDR3 is 14 amino acids. Germline CDR1 reads DFQATT; CDR2 reads SNEGSKA (reference sequence). Trimming pared 3 bases from V and 4 bases from J, leaving 12 bases between. In nucleotides, the CDR3 is TGCAGTGCTAGCACCCAGGGAAGCACCGGGGAGCTGTTTTTT. The encoded protein is CSASTQGSTGELFF.

This clonotype came up many times. The gene calls are TRBV7-2 and TRBJ2-3; 10 bases line up with TRBD2. CDR1 is SGHTA, CDR2 FQGNSA, per germline. J lost 9 bases, V lost 10 bases, and 7 bases had no gene match. This CDR3 contains 12 residues. The CDR3 loop is CANSLAGETQYF. In DNA, the CDR3 is TGTGCCAACTCTCTAGCGGGAGAAACGCAGTATTTT.

In its sample, this clonotype was seen many times. The J gene is TRBJ2-1, the V gene TRBV20-1; 11 bases agree with TRBD2. Per germline, CDR1 DFQATT and CDR2 SNEGSKA (reference sequence). CDR3 size: 15 residues. V was clipped by 4 bases and J by 0 bases; unmatched bases: 2. CDR3 coding DNA: TGCAGTGCTACCGGACTAGCGGGCTCCTACAATGAGCAGTTCTTC. As protein: CSATGLAGSYNEQFF.

This clonotype was found many times. CDR3 in DNA: TGTGCCACGCAGCGGGAGCTTAACACCGGGGAGCTGTTTTTT. Encoded protein: CATQRELNTGELFF. The chain recombines TRBV12-3 or TRBV12-4 with TRBJ2-2, with TRBD2 identical over 8 bases. CDR3 length equals 14 residues. The V segment lost 10 bases and the J segment 2 bases; nucleotides outside the gene matches: 6.

The chain has TRBV14 and TRBJ1-1, with D possibly being TRBD1 (5 bases). The CDR3 is made up of 18 amino acids. Per germline, CDR1 SGHDN and CDR2 FVKESK. V shed 3 bases and J shed 4 bases, with 24 bases lying between them. The CDR3 here is CASSHIPGGGGSATEAFF. In DNA, the CDR3 is TGTGCCAGCAGCCATATACCTGGAGGCGGGGGATCGGCCACTGAAGCTTTCTTT.

This clonotype was picked up many times. The chain employs TRBV7-3 and TRBJ2-3; D gene uncertain. This CDR3 contains 14 residues. Germline-derived CDR1 and CDR2 are SGHTA and FQGTGA. Trimming stripped 0 bases from V and 6 bases from J, with 10 bases between. This chain's CDR3 is CASSLTEDLDTQYF. The CDR3 DNA is TGTGCCAGCAGCTTAACGGAAGACCTGGATACGCAGTATTTT.

This clonotype was found many times. V gene TRBV10-1 combines with J gene TRBJ2-1; no clear D. Trimming removed 0 bases at V and 4 bases at J, with 19 bases between. Germline-derived CDR1 and CDR2 are WNHNN and SYGVQD (reference sequence). The CDR3 totals 18 residues. The CDR3 DNA reads TGCGCCAGCAGTGAGTCAATTCCACCGGAAGGGCTATACAATGAGCAGTTCTTC. Residues: CASSESIPPEGLYNEQFF.

This clonotype appeared a few times. This sequence joins TRBV20-1 and TRBJ2-6; TRBD2 aligns across 12 bases. The CDR3 covers 15 residues. Germline lookup yields CDR1 DFQATT and CDR2 SNEGSKA (reference sequence). The ends lost 0 bases at V and 15 bases at J; junction bases unmatched: 9. CDR3 region: CSARDRGTSGSPLTF. CDR3 coding DNA: TGCAGTGCTAGAGATAGAGGGACTAGCGGGTCACCCCTGACTTTC.

This clonotype was counted many times. V usage is TRBV9 and J usage is TRBJ2-3; D unresolved. Germline assignment: CDR1 SGDLS and CDR2 YYNGEE. This CDR3 region has 13 residues. V was clipped by 8 bases and J by 1 base, with 11 bases between them. This chain's CDR3 is CASNSWGTDTQYF. The CDR3 DNA reads as TGTGCCAGTAACTCCTGGGGCACAGATACGCAGTATTTT.

This rearrangement joins TRBV5-1 to TRBJ2-5; 10 bases match TRBD2. Germline V gene sequence: CDR1 SGHRS, CDR2 YFSETQ. With 0 bases clipped from V and 5 bases from J, the junction kept 13 bases outside the gene matches. This CDR3 is built from 18 residues. The CDR3: CASSLETGLAAGFETQYF. The CDR3 nucleotides are TGCGCCAGCAGCTTGGAGACCGGACTAGCGGCGGGTTTTGAGACCCAGTACTTC.

There are many counts of this clonotype. V and J are TRBV7-9 and TRBJ2-1; D is undetermined. The germline V and J ends were trimmed by 2 bases and 3 bases, with 11 bases remaining between them. Per the germline V gene, CDR1 is SEHNR and CDR2 is FQNEAQ (reference sequence). The CDR3 is made up of 15 amino acids. This chain's CDR3 is CASSLFPENYNEQFF. The DNA for the CDR3 is TGTGCCAGCAGCTTATTCCCAGAGAACTACAATGAGCAGTTCTTC. The whole variable domain, remainder taken from reference TRBV7-9 and TRBJ2-1, is DTGVSQNPRHKITKRGQNVTFRCDPISEHNRLYWYRQTLGQGPEFLTYFQNEAQLEKSRLLSDRFSAERPKGSFSTLEIQRTEQGDSAMYLCASSLFPENYNEQFFGPGTRLTVL.

This clonotype came up many times. The chain employs TRBV5-6 and TRBJ2-3, with TRBD2 identical over 15 bases. Per the germline V gene, CDR1 is SGHDT and CDR2 is YYEEEE. CDR3 length: 16 amino acids. V gave up 3 bases and J gave up 7 bases; unmatched junction bases: 6. The CDR3 coding sequence is TGTGCCAGCAGCTCCCGGACTAGCGGGAGGGGAAATACGCAGTATTTT. This translates into CASSSRTSGRGNTQYF. Based on the CDR3 plus reference TRBV5-6 and TRBJ2-3, the full variable domain is DAGVTQSPTHLIKTRGQQVTLRCSPKSGHDTVSWYQQALGQGPQFIFQYYEEEERQRGNFPDRFSGHQFPNYSSELNVNALLLGDSALYLCASSSRTSGRGNTQYFGPGTRLTVL.

This clonotype was seen many times. The rearrangement joins TRBV20-1 to TRBJ2-1, with D tentatively TRBD1 or TRBD2 (5 bases each). Germline assignment: CDR1 DFQATT and CDR2 SNEGSKA (reference sequence). The V gene lost 8 bases and the J gene lost 5 bases, with 16 bases spanning the gap. This CDR3 is 13 amino acids long. The CDR3 coding sequence is TGCAGTATGTCGGGACCAGAGCACAATGAGCAGTTCTTC. As protein: CSMSGPEHNEQFF.

There are many counts of this clonotype. This sequence joins TRBV5-6 and TRBJ2-5; D may be TRBD2 (6 bases). Germline V lookup: CDR1 SGHDT, CDR2 YYEEEE. CDR3 length: 16 amino acids. The V end lost 3 bases, the J end lost 5 bases, and 20 bases lay between the germline ends. CDR3 region: CASSSVAAQISETQYF. In DNA, the CDR3 is TGTGCCAGCAGCTCTGTAGCGGCCCAAATTTCGGAGACCCAGTACTTC.

V is TRBV5-6 and J is TRBJ1-5; TRBD1 matches at 8 bases. Germline assignment: CDR1 SGHDT and CDR2 YYEEEE. CDR3 length equals 17 residues. V was pared by 4 bases and J by 4 bases, with 13 bases of the junction left unmatched. CDR3 in DNA: TGTGCCAGCAGCCCCCCCCACAGCCGACAGGGGAATCAGCCCCAGCATTTT. It translates to CASSPPHSRQGNQPQHF.

The rearrangement links TRBV5-5 to TRBJ2-2, with D possibly being TRBD2 (6 bases). The CDR3 has 16 residues. V lost 0 bases to trimming and J lost 2 bases, with 11 bases between them. In germline, CDR1 is SGHKS, CDR2 YYEKEE (reference sequence). The CDR3 DNA is TGTGCCAGCAGCTTGGGATTTGCGGGAAACACCGGGGAGCTGTTTTTT. Translation gives CASSLGFAGNTGELFF.

In its sample, this clonotype was seen many times. The rearrangement uses TRBV20-1 and TRBJ2-3; no clear D gene. Trimming pared 1 base from V and 2 bases from J, leaving 13 bases between. The CDR3 length is 15 residues. Germline CDR1 reads DFQATT; CDR2 reads SNEGSKA (reference sequence). As DNA, the CDR3 is TGCAGTGCTAGAGGCGGTACTCGGATCACAGATACGCAGTATTTT. This sequence encodes CSARGGTRITDTQYF.